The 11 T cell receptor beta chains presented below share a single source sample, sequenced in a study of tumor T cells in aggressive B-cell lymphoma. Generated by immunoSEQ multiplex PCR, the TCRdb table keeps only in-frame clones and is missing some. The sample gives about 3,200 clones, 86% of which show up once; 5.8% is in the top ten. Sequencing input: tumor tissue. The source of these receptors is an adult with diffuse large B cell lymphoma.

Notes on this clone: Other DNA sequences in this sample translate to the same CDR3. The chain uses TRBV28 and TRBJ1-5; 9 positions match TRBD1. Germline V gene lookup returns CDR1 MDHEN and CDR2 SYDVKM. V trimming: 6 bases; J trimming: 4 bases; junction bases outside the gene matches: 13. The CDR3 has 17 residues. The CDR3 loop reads CASSPDRGDRANQPQHF. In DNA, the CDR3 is TGTGCCAGCAGCCCAGACCGAGGGGACAGGGCTAATCAGCCCCAGCATTTT. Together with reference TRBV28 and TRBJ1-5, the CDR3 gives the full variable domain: DVKVTQSSRYLVKRTGEKVFLECVQDMDHENMFWYRQDPGLGLRLIYFSYDVKMKEKGDIPEGYSVSREKKERFSLILESASTNQTSMYLCASSPDRGDRANQPQHFGDGTRLSIL.

The CDR3 bases are TGTGCCAGCTCACCACTCAGTAAGGGGCATTCACCCCTCCACTTT. Protein: CASSPLSKGHSPLHF. The rearrangement links TRBV18 to TRBJ1-6, with D perhaps TRBD1 (5 bases). V lost 1 base, J lost 8 bases, and 12 bases lay in between. This CDR3 is built from 15 residues. CDR1 is KGHSH, CDR2 LQKENI, per germline.

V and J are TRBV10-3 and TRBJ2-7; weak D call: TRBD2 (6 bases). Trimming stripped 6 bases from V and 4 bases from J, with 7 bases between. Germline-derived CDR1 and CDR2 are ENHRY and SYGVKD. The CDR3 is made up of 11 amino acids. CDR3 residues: CAIRGRYEQYF. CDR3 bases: TGTGCCATCAGGGGGAGGTACGAGCAGTACTTC.

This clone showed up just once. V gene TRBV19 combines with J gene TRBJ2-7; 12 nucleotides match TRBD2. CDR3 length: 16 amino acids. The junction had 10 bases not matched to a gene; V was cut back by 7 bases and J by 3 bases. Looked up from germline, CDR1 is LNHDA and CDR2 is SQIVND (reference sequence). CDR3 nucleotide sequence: TGTGCCAGTAATTTCGGACTAGCGGGACAATTCTACGAGCAGTACTTC. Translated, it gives CASNFGLAGQFYEQYF. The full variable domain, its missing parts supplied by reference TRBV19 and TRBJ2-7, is DGGITQSPKYLFRKEGQNVTLSCEQNLNHDAMYWYRQDPGQGLRLIYYSQIVNDFQKGDIAEGYSVSREKKESFPLTVTSAQKNPTAFYLCASNFGLAGQFYEQYFGPGTRLTVT.

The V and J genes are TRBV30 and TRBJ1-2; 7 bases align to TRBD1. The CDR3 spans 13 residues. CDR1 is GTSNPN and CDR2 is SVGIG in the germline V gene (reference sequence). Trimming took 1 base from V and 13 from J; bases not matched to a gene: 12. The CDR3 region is CAWSASPGGLGTF. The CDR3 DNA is TGTGCCTGGAGTGCCTCACCAGGGGGGCTGGGCACCTTC.

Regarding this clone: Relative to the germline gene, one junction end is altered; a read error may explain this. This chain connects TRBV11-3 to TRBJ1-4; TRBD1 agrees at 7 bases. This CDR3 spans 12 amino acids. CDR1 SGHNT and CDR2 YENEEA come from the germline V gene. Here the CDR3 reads CASGRGRDSSVF. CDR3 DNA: TGTGCCAGCGGTAGGGGCCGGGACAGTAGTGTTTTT.

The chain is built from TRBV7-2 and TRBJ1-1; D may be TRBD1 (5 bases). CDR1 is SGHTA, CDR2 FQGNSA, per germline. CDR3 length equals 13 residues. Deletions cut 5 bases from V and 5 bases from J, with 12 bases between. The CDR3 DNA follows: TGTGCCAGCAGCCCCCCGGGGGGAACTGAAGCTTTCTTT. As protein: CASSPPGGTEAFF.

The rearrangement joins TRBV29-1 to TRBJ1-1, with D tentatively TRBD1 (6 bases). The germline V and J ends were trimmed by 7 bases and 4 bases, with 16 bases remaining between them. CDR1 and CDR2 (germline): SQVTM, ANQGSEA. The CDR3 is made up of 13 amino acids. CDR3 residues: CSALAGDGTEAFF. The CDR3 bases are TGCAGCGCTTTAGCAGGGGACGGCACTGAAGCTTTCTTT.

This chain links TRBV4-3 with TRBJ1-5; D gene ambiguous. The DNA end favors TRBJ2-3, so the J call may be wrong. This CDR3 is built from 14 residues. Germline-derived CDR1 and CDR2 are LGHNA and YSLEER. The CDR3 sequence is CASSPSLSNQPQYF. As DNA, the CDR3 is TGCGCCAGCAGCCCTAGTCTGAGCAATCAGCCCCAGTATTTT.

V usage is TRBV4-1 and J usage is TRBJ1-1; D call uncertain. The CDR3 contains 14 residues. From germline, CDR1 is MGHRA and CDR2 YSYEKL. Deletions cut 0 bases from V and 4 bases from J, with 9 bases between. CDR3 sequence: CASSQESAGTEAFF. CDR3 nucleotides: TGCGCCAGCAGCCAAGAATCGGCAGGCACTGAAGCTTTCTTT.

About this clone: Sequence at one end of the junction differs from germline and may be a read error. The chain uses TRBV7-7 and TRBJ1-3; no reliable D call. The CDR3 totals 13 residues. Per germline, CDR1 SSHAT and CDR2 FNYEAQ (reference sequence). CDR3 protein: CASSLGPGNTIYF. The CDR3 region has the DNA TGTGCTAGCAGCCTTGGGCCTGGAAACACCATATATTTT.